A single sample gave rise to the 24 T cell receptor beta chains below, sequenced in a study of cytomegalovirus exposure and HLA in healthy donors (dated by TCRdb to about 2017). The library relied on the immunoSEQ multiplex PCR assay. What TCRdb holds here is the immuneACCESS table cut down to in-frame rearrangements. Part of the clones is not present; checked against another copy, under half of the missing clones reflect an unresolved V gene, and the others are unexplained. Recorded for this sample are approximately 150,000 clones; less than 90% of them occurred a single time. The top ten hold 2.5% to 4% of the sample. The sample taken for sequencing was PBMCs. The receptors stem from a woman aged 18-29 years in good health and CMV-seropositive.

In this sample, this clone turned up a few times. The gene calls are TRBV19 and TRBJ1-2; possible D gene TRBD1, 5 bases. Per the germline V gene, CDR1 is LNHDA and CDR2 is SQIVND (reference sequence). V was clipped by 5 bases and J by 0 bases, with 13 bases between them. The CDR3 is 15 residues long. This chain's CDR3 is CASSVTASSNYGYTF. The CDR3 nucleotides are TGTGCCAGTAGTGTGACAGCGTCTTCTAACTATGGCTACACCTTC.

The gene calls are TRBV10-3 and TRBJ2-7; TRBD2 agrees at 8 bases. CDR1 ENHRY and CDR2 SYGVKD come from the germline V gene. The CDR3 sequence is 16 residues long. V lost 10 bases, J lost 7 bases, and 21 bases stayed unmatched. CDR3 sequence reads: CATKGGRSVVVGEQYF. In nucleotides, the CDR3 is TGTGCCACCAAAGGCGGGAGGAGTGTAGTGGTTGGGGAGCAGTACTTC.

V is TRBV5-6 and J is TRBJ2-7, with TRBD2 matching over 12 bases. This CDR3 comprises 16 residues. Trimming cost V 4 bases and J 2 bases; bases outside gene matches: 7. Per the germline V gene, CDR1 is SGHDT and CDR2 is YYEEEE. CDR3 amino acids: CASSAPSGRAPYEQYF. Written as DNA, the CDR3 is TGTGCCAGCAGCGCGCCTAGCGGGAGGGCCCCCTACGAGCAGTACTTC.

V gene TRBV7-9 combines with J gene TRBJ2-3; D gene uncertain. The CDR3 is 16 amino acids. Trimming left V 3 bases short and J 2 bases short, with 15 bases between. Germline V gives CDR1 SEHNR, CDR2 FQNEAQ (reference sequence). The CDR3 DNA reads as TGTGCCAGCAGCTTGAGCGTACTACTCTCCACAGATACGCAGTATTTT. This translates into CASSLSVLLSTDTQYF.

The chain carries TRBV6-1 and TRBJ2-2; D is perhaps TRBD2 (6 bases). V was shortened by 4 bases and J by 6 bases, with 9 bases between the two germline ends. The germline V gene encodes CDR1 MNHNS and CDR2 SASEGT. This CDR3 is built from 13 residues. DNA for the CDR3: TGTGCCAGCAGTGTTACTAGCCCCGGGGAGCTGTTTTTT. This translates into CASSVTSPGELFF.

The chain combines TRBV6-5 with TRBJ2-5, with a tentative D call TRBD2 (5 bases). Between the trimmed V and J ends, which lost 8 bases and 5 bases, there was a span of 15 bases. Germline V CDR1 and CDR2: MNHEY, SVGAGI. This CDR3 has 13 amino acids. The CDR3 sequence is CASFGARGETQYF. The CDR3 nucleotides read TGTGCCAGCTTCGGCGCCCGCGGGGAGACCCAGTACTTC.

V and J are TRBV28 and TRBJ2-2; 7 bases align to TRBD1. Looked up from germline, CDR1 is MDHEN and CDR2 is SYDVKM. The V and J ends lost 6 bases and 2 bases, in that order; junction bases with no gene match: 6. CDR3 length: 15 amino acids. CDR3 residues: CASRRDRRNTGELFF. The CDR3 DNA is TGTGCCAGCAGAAGGGACAGACGTAACACCGGGGAGCTGTTTTTT.

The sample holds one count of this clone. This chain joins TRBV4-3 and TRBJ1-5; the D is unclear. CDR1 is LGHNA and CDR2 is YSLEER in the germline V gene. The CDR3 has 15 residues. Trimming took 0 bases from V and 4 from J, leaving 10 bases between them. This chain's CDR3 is CASSQDASGNQPQHF. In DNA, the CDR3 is TGCGCCAGCAGCCAAGATGCATCCGGGAATCAGCCCCAGCATTTT.

This chain's CDR3 is CASSLGQGKAYEQYF. For the CDR3, the DNA is TGCGCCAGCAGCTTGGGACAGGGTAAAGCCTACGAGCAGTACTTC. This chain links TRBV5-1 with TRBJ2-7, with 7 bases aligning to TRBD1. CDR3 size: 15 residues. Losses at the gene ends were 0 bases for V and 2 bases for J; bases not matched to a gene: 5. Germline V gene lookup returns CDR1 SGHRS and CDR2 YFSETQ.

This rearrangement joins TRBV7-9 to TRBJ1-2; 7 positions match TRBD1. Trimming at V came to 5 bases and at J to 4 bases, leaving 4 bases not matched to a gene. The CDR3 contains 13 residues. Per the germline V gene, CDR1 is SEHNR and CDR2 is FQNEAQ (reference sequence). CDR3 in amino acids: CASSRGPVYGYTF. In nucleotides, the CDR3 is TGTGCCAGCAGCAGGGGGCCGGTCTATGGCTACACCTTC.

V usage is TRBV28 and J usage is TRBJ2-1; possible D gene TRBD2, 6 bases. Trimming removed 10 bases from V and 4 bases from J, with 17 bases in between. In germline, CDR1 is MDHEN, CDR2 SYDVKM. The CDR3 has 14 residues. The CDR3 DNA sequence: TGTGCCATCGGAAGAGTTCGGGGGTACAATGAGCAGTTCTTC. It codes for CAIGRVRGYNEQFF. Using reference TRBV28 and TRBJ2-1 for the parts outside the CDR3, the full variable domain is DVKVTQSSRYLVKRTGEKVFLECVQDMDHENMFWYRQDPGLGLRLIYFSYDVKMKEKGDIPEGYSVSREKKERFSLILESASTNQTSMYLCAIGRVRGYNEQFFGPGTRLTVL.

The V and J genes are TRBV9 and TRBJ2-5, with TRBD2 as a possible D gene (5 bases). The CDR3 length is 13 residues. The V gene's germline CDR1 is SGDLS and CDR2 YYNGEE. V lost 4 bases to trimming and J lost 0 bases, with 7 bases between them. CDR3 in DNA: TGTGCCAGCAGCCCTAGCAACCAAGAGACCCAGTACTTC. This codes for CASSPSNQETQYF.

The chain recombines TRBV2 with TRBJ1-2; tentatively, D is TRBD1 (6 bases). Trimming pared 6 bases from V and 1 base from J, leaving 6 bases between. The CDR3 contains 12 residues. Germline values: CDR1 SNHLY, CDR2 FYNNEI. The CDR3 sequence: CASRDSNYGYTF. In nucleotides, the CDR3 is TGTGCCAGCAGGGACAGTAACTATGGCTACACCTTC.

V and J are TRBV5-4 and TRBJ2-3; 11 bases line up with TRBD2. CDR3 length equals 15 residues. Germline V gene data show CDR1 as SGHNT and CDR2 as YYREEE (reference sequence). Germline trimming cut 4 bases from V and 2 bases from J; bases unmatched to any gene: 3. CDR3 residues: CASSPGLAATDTQYF. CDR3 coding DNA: TGTGCCAGCAGCCCGGGACTAGCGGCCACAGATACGCAGTATTTT. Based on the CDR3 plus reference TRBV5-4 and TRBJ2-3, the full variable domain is ETGVTQSPTHLIKTRGQQVTLRCSSQSGHNTVSWYQQALGQGPQFIFQYYREEENGRGNFPPRFSGLQFPNYSSELNVNALELDDSALYLCASSPGLAATDTQYFGPGTRLTVL.

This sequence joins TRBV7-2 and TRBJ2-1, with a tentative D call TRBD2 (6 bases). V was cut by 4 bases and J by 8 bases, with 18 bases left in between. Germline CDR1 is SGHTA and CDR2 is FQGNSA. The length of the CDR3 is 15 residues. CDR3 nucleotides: TGTGCCAGCAGCTCCCAGGGACTTCCGGGGTATGAGCAGTTCTTC. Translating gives CASSSQGLPGYEQFF.

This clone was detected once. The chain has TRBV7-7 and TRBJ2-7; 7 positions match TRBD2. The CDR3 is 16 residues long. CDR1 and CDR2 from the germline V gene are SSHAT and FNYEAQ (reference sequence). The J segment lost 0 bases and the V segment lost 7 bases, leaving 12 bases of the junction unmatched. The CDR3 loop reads CASKLGASGVSYEQYF. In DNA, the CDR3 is TGTGCCAGCAAACTCGGGGCTAGCGGAGTCTCCTACGAGCAGTACTTC.

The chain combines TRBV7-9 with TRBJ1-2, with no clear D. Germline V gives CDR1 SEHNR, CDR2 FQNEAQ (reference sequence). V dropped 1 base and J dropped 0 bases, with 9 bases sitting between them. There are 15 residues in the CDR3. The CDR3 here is CASSLVWEPNYGYTF. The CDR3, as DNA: TGTGCCAGCAGCTTAGTTTGGGAGCCTAACTATGGCTACACCTTC.

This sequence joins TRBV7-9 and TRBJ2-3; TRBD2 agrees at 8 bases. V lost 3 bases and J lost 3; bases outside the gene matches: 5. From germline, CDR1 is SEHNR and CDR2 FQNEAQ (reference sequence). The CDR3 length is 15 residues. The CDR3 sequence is CASSFVAGRTDTQYF. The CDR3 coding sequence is TGTGCCAGCAGCTTTGTAGCGGGACGGACAGATACGCAGTATTTT.

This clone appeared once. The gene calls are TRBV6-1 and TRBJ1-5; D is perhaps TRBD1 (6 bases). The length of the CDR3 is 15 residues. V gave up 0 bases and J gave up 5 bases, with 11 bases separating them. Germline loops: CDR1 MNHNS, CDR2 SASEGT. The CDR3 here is CASSEASGVYQPQHF. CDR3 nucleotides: TGTGCCAGCAGTGAAGCGTCAGGGGTTTATCAGCCCCAGCATTTT.

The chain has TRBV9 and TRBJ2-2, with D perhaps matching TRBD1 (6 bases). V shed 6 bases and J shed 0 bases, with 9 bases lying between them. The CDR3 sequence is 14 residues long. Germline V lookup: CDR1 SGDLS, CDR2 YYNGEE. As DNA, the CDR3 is TGTGCCAGCACCGACAGGACGAACACCGGGGAGCTGTTTTTT. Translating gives CASTDRTNTGELFF.

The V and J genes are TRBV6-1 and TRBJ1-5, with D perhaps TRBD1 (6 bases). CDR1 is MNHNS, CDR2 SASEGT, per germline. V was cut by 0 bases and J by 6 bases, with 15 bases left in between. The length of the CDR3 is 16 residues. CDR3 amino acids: CASSEAGRGLGQPQHF. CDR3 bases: TGTGCCAGCAGTGAAGCTGGCAGGGGTTTAGGTCAGCCCCAGCATTTT.

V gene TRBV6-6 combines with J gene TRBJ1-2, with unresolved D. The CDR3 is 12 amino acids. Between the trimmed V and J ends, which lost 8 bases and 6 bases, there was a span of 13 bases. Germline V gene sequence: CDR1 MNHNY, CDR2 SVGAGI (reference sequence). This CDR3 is CASLQLGDGYTF. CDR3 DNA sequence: TGTGCCAGCCTCCAACTCGGGGATGGCTACACCTTC.

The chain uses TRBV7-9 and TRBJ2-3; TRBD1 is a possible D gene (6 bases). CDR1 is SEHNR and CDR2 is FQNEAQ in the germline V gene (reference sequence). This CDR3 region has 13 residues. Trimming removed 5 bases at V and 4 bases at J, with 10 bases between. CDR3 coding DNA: TGTGCCAGCAGCAACAGGGTCTCAGATACGCAGTATTTT. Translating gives CASSNRVSDTQYF.

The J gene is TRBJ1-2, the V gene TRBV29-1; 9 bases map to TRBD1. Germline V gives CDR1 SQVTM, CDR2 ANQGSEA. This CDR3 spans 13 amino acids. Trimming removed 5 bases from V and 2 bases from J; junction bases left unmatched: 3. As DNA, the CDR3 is TGCAGCGTTCGGGACAGGGTCAACTATGGCTACACCTTC. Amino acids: CSVRDRVNYGYTF. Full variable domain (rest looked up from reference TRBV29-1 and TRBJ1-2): SAVISQKPSRDICQRGTSLTIQCQVDSQVTMMFWYRQQPGQSLTLIATANQGSEATYESGFVIDKFPISRPNLTFSTLTVSNMSPEDSSIYLCSVRDRVNYGYTFGSGTRLTVV.